A single count supports the clone carrying this TCR beta chain. The data stem from a study of blood T cell repertoires in COVID-19. The wider study: PBMCs, B-cell-depleted T cells, or T cells were the source of the cDNA or gDNA that made up the material.

Sequencing used immunoSEQ multiplex PCR; TCRdb keeps in-frame clones, though not all of them. The table lists 35,000 to 50,000 clones, approximately 80% of them singletons. The CDR3 extends over 16 amino acids. Germline trimming cut 5 bases from V and 8 bases from J; bases unmatched to any gene: 10. CDR1 and CDR2 (germline): LNHDA, SQIVND (reference sequence). This chain links TRBV19 with TRBJ2-2; TRBD2 agrees at 11 bases. The sequence was collected from a man older than 75 with acute or convalescent COVID-19. The sequenced sample was peripheral blood. The CDR3, as DNA: TGTGCCAGTAGTCCCCTTACGTCTAGCGGGAGGGGGGAGCTGTTTTTT. Translation: CASSPLTSSGRGELFF.